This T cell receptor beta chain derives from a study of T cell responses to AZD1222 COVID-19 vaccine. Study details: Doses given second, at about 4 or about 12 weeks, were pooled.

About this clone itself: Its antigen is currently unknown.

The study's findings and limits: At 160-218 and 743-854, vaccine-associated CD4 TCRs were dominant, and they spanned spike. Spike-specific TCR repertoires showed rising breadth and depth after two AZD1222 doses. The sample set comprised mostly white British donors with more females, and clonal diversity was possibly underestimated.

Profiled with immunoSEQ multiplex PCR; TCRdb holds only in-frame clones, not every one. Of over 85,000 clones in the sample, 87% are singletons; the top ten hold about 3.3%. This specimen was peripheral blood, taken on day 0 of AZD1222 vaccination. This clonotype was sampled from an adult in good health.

The CDR3 sequence is CASSNSGGADKETQYF. In DNA, the CDR3 is TGTGCCAGTAGCAATAGCGGGGGGGCCGATAAGGAGACCCAGTACTTC. V gene TRBV19 combines with J gene TRBJ2-5; 11 bases line up with TRBD2. The CDR3 is 16 residues long. The germline gives CDR1 LNHDA, CDR2 SQIVND (reference sequence). With 6 bases clipped from V and 5 bases from J, the junction kept 11 bases outside the gene matches.